This is a list of T cell receptor beta chains from one sample in a study of blood T cell repertoires in COVID-19. Only in-frame clones appear in the TCRdb table, and some are missing; sequencing was by immunoSEQ multiplex PCR. The data show 48,000 or so clones, just over 85% seen once. Sequencing was performed on peripheral blood. The receptor source for this set is a woman aged 80 or over with COVID-19, enrolled during active disease. Both conserved end residues are part of each CDR3. The D gene is left open where the match is weak. Size tells how often a clone was seen (once, few, many) or the class of an expanded clone, and some rows leave it out.

d_call: -
clone_size: -
v_call: TRBV5-1
j_call: TRBJ2-5
cdr3_aa: CASSLAAGDKTQYF
cdr3_nt: TGCGCCAGCAGCCTGGCGGCCGGGGACAAGACCCAGTACTTC

d_call: -
clone_size: -
v_call: TRBV5-1
j_call: TRBJ1-3
cdr3_aa: CASSLAPPGGEFGSGNTIYF
cdr3_nt: TGCGCCAGCAGCTTGGCCCCCCCTGGGGGGGAGTTCGGCTCTGGAAACACCATATATTTT

d_call: TRBD1
clone_size: -
v_call: TRBV24-1
j_call: TRBJ1-4
cdr3_aa: CATSDPSQGAGEKLFF
cdr3_nt: TGTGCCACCAGTGACCCCTCCCAGGGGGCGGGTGAAAAACTGTTTTTT

d_call: TRBD2
clone_size: -
v_call: TRBV19
j_call: TRBJ2-5
cdr3_aa: CASSIGLAGGGETQYF
cdr3_nt: TGTGCCAGTAGTATCGGACTAGCGGGGGGAGGGGAGACCCAGTACTTC

d_call: TRBD2
clone_size: -
v_call: TRBV18
j_call: TRBJ2-3
cdr3_aa: CASSPLSWTSGPRLSTDTQYF
cdr3_nt: TGTGCCAGCTCACCACTCTCATGGACTAGCGGCCCACGACTTAGCACAGATACGCAGTATTTT

d_call: -
clone_size: -
v_call: TRBV9
j_call: TRBJ2-1
cdr3_aa: CASSVVGAGEQFF
cdr3_nt: TGTGCCAGCAGCGTAGTGGGGGCCGGTGAGCAGTTCTTC

d_call: TRBD2
clone_size: once
v_call: TRBV7-8
j_call: TRBJ2-3
cdr3_aa: CASSHRTSGGPTQYF
cdr3_nt: TGTGCCAGCAGCCATCGTACTAGCGGGGGGCCGACGCAGTATTTT

d_call: -
clone_size: -
v_call: TRBV12-3/TRBV12-4
j_call: TRBJ1-5
cdr3_aa: CASSEGNQPQHF
cdr3_nt: TGTGCCAGCAGCGAGGGAAATCAGCCCCAGCATTTT

d_call: TRBD1
clone_size: -
v_call: TRBV7-2
j_call: TRBJ2-7
cdr3_aa: CASSPGTGLFTYEQYF
cdr3_nt: TGTGCCAGCAGCCCCGGGACAGGGCTTTTCACCTACGAGCAGTACTTC

d_call: -
clone_size: -
v_call: TRBV7-9
j_call: TRBJ2-2
cdr3_aa: CASSLELLAELFF
cdr3_nt: TGTGCCAGCAGCTTAGAGCTCCTCGCGGAGCTGTTTTTT

d_call: TRBD1
clone_size: -
v_call: TRBV2
j_call: TRBJ2-7
cdr3_aa: CASRPGALTGGGYEQYF
cdr3_nt: TGTGCCAGCAGACCAGGGGCGTTGACAGGGGGCGGTTACGAGCAGTACTTC

d_call: TRBD1
clone_size: -
v_call: TRBV7-9
j_call: TRBJ1-1
cdr3_aa: CASRSTGTGTTEAFF
cdr3_nt: TGTGCCAGCAGATCTACCGGGACAGGGACCACTGAAGCTTTCTTT

d_call: -
clone_size: -
v_call: TRBV11-2
j_call: TRBJ1-5
cdr3_aa: CASSLDGHSNQPQHF
cdr3_nt: TGTGCCAGCAGCTTAGACGGACATAGCAATCAGCCCCAGCATTTT

d_call: -
clone_size: -
v_call: TRBV7-3
j_call: TRBJ2-5
cdr3_aa: CASSRGALGETQYF
cdr3_nt: TGTGCCAGCTCACGGGGGGCTCTAGGAGAGACCCAGTACTTC

d_call: -
clone_size: -
v_call: TRBV23-1
j_call: TRBJ1-5
cdr3_aa: CASSQSEGRQVSYSNQPQHF
cdr3_nt: TGCGCCAGCAGTCAATCGGAAGGGAGACAGGTAAGCTATAGCAATCAGCCCCAGCATTTT

d_call: TRBD1
clone_size: -
v_call: TRBV6-5
j_call: TRBJ2-7
cdr3_aa: CASSYSTGNEQYF
cdr3_nt: TGTGCCAGCAGTTACTCGACAGGGAACGAGCAGTACTTC

d_call: TRBD2
clone_size: -
v_call: TRBV2
j_call: TRBJ2-7
cdr3_aa: CASSPRGTSGRYYEQYF
cdr3_nt: TGTGCCAGCAGTCCGCGCGGGACTAGCGGGAGATATTACGAGCAGTACTTC

d_call: TRBD1
clone_size: few
v_call: TRBV18
j_call: TRBJ1-2
cdr3_aa: CASSPAAGGLYGYTF
cdr3_nt: TGTGCCAGCTCACCGGCGGCAGGGGGACTCTATGGCTACACCTTC

d_call: -
clone_size: -
v_call: TRBV7-6
j_call: TRBJ2-3
cdr3_aa: CASSVNRDLADPTQYF
cdr3_nt: TGTGCCAGCAGCGTAAACAGGGATCTAGCCGATCCTACGCAGTATTTT

d_call: TRBD2
clone_size: -
v_call: TRBV5-4
j_call: TRBJ2-3
cdr3_aa: CASSLRLAAKDTQYF
cdr3_nt: TGTGCCAGCAGCTTGCGACTAGCGGCGAAAGATACGCAGTATTTT

d_call: TRBD1
clone_size: -
v_call: TRBV2
j_call: TRBJ1-1
cdr3_aa: CASSLTGGETEAFF
cdr3_nt: TGTGCCAGCAGTTTAACAGGGGGCGAGACTGAAGCTTTCTTT

d_call: -
clone_size: -
v_call: TRBV3-1/TRBV3-2
j_call: TRBJ1-1
cdr3_aa: CASSQGRGNTEAFF
cdr3_nt: TGTGCCAGCAGCCAAGGTAGGGGGAACACTGAAGCTTTCTTT